The rows below give T cell receptor beta chains drawn from one sample of a study of blood T cell repertoires in COVID-19. TCRdb's copy holds only in-frame clones and misses some; the assay was immunoSEQ multiplex PCR. The table shows 150,000 or so clones, with roughly 80% occurring only once. The sample consisted of peripheral blood. These receptors were collected from an elderly woman with acute or convalescent COVID-19. CDR3s include the opening cysteine and the closing phenylalanine or tryptophan. Fields, in order: D gene, CDR3 length, clone size, V gene, J gene, CDR3 DNA, CDR3 protein. The D gene is left open where the match is weak. Only some rows state a clone size, as once, few, many or a class for expanded clones.

TRBD2	17	.	TRBV5-8	TRBJ2-2	TGTGCCAGCAGGTCCAGGTCGACTAGCGTGAACACCGGGGAGCTGTTTTTT	CASRSRSTSVNTGELFF
.	12	.	TRBV5-1	TRBJ2-1	TGCGCCAGCAGCGTCCGGGACAATGAGCAGTTCTTC	CASSVRDNEQFF
.	15	few	TRBV6-5	TRBJ2-7	TGTGCCAGCAGTTGGGACGGGGGGCGAGTTTACGAGCAGTACTTC	CASSWDGGRVYEQYF
TRBD1	15	.	TRBV9	TRBJ1-2	TGTGCCAGCAGCGTAGAGGACAGGGGGGACTATGGCTACACCTTC	CASSVEDRGDYGYTF
TRBD1	15	.	TRBV5-1	TRBJ2-2	TGCGCCAGCAGCGTGACAGGGGTCGACACCGGGGAGCTGTTTTTT	CASSVTGVDTGELFF
.	13	.	TRBV29-1	TRBJ1-4	TGCAGCGTTCGTCAGGGTCGAGTTGAAAAACTGTTTTTT	CSVRQGRVEKLFF
.	15	.	TRBV5-1	TRBJ1-2	TGCGCCAGCAGCCCCTCGGGGGGGCAGTCTGAAGGCTACACCTTC	CASSPSGGQSEGYTF
TRBD2	14	.	TRBV5-1	TRBJ2-7	TGCGCCAGCAGCAACCGCGGGGGGGGCTACGAGCAGTACTTC	CASSNRGGGYEQYF
TRBD1	12	.	TRBV29-1	TRBJ1-1	TGCAGCGGGGACAGAACGAACACTGAAGCTTTCTTT	CSGDRTNTEAFF
.	13	.	TRBV18	TRBJ1-1	TGTGCCAGCTCACCTCTCCTGAACACTGAAGCTTTCTTT	CASSPLLNTEAFF
.	16	.	TRBV21-1	TRBJ2-2	TGTGCCAGCACCTTCCGGTGGCAGGGGAACACCGGGGAGCTGTTTTTT	CASTFRWQGNTGELFF
.	13	.	TRBV9	TRBJ1-2	TGTGCCAGCAACCGGGACAATAACTATGGCTACACCTTC	CASNRDNNYGYTF
.	15	.	TRBV7-2	TRBJ1-5	TGTGCCAGCAGCACCGCACAGGGAGGGAATCAGCCCCAGCATTTT	CASSTAQGGNQPQHF